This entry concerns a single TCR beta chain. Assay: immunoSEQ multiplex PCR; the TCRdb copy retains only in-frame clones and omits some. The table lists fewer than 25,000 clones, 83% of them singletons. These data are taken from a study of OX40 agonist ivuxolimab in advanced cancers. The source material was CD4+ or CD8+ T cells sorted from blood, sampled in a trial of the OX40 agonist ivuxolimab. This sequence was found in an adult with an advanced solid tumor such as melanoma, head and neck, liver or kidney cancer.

In DNA form, the CDR3 reads TGTGCCAGCAGGGGGAACACTGAAGCTTTCTTT. Protein sequence: CASRGNTEAFF. The V and J genes are TRBV27 and TRBJ1-1; D uncertain. The CDR3 has 11 amino acids. Germline V lookup: CDR1 MNHEY, CDR2 SMNVEV (reference sequence). Trimming took off 6 bases at V and 1 base at J, with 3 bases between the two ends.